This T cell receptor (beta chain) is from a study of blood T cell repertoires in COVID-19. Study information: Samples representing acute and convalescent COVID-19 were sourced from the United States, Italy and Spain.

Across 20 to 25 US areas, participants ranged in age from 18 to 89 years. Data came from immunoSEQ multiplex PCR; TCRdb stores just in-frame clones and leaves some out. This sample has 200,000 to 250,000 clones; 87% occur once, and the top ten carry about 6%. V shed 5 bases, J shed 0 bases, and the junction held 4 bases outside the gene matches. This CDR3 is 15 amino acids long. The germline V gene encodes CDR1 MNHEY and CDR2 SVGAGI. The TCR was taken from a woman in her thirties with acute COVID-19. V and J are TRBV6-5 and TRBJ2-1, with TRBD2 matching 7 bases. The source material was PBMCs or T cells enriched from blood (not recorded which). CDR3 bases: TGTGCCAGCAGTCGGAGCGGGGCCTCCTACAATGAGCAGTTCTTC. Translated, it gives CASSRSGASYNEQFF.